A selection of T cell receptor beta chains follows, all from one sample in a study of T cells in Graves' hyperthyroidism and ophthalmopathy. TCRdb re-analysed the multiplex PCR reads in MiXCR, keeping a single row per CDR3 protein. The table shows 450,000 to 700,000 distinct CDR3 sequences, with about half occurring only once. Sequenced material: peripheral blood or thyroid tissue (not recorded which). These receptor sequences come from a woman aged 18 to 35 with Graves' hyperthyroidism. CDR3s include the opening cysteine and the closing phenylalanine or tryptophan. The D gene is left open where the match is weak.

>TRBV5-1|-|TRBJ1-1
CASSAAGTLNTEAFF
>TRBV7-9|-|TRBJ1-2
CASSVTQGLNSNYGYTF
>TRBV20-1|-|TRBJ2-2
CSARGGTGGGELFF
>TRBV12-3/TRBV12-4|-|TRBJ2-2
CASIELGEELNTGELFF
>TRBV20-1|TRBD2|TRBJ2-1
CSAREDTTSGSGIEQFF
>TRBV29-1|TRBD1|TRBJ2-7
CRSRQGAYEQYF
>TRBV12-3/TRBV12-4|TRBD2|TRBJ2-2
CASSPPRAGVDTGELFF
>TRBV7-8|-|TRBJ1-4
CASSLASGEKLFF
>TRBV2|TRBD2|TRBJ2-7
CASRTSEGSGEQYF
>TRBV6-1|-|TRBJ1-1
CASSSGGLRGTEAFF